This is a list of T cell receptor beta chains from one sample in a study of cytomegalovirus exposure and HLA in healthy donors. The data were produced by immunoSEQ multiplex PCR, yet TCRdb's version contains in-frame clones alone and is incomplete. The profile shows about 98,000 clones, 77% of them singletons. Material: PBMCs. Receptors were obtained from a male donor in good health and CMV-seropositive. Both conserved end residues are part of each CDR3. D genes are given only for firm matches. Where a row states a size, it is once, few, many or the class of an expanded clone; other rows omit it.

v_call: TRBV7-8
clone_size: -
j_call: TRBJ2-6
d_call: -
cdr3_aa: CATGFSGANVLTF
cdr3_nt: TGTGCCACCGGGTTCTCTGGGGCCAACGTCCTGACTTTC

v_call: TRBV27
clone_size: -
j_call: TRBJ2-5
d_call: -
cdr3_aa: CASSFGGGGETQYF
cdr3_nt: TGTGCCAGCAGTTTTGGGGGCGGGGGAGAGACCCAGTACTTC

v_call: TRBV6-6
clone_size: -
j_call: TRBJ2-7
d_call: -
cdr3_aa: CASLIRPEAREQYF
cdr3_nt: TGTGCCAGCCTTATCCGCCCGGAGGCCCGCGAGCAGTACTTC

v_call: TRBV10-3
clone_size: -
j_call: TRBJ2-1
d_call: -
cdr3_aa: CATVRELDHPSYNEQFF
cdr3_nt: TGTGCCACCGTGAGGGAGTTGGACCACCCGTCCTACAATGAGCAGTTCTTC

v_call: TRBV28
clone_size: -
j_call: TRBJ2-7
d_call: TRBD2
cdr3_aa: CASSLFISGRARPPSYEQYF
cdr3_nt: TGTGCCAGCAGTTTATTCATTAGCGGGAGGGCCCGGCCCCCCAGTTACGAGCAGTACTTC

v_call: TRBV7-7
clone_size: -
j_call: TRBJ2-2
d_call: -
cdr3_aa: CASSLGQNTGELFF
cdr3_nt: TGTGCTAGCAGCCTGGGACAAAACACCGGGGAGCTGTTTTTT

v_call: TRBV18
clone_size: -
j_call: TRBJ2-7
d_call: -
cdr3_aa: CASSPMGGEQYF
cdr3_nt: TGTGCCAGCTCACCGATGGGAGGCGAGCAGTACTTC

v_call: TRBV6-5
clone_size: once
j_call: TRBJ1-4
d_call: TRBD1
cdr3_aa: CASRWTGPNEKLFF
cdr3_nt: TGTGCCAGCAGGTGGACAGGGCCGAATGAAAAACTGTTTTTT

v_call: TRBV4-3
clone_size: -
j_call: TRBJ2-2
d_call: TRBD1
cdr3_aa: CASSPRQGLTGELFF
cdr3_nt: TGCGCCAGCAGCCCTAGACAGGGTTTGACCGGGGAGCTGTTTTTT

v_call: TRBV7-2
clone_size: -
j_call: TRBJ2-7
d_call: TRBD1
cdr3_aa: CASSLGGDRVKEQYF
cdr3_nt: TGTGCCAGCAGCTTAGGTGGGGACAGGGTCAAGGAGCAGTACTTC

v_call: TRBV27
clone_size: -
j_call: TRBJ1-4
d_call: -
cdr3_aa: CASSKPTGEGQAKATNEKLFF
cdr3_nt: TGTGCCAGCAGTAAACCCACGGGGGAGGGTCAGGCGAAAGCAACTAATGAAAAACTGTTTTTT

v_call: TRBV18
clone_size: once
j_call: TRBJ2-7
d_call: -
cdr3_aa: CASSPPSRASLGEQYF
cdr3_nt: TGTGCCAGCTCACCACCCAGCAGGGCCTCGTTGGGGGAGCAGTACTTC

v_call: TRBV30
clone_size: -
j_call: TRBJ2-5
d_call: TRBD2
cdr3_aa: CTWTRSSGQETQYF
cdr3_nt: TGTACCTGGACAAGGTCTAGCGGACAAGAGACCCAGTACTTC